Shown below are 21 T cell receptor beta chains from a single sample sequenced in a study of cytomegalovirus exposure and HLA in healthy donors (dated by TCRdb to the late 2010s). Receptors were amplified or captured by the immunoSEQ multiplex PCR assay. The multiplex PCR relied on a mix of 60 forward primers for TCR Vbeta segments and 13 reverse primers for TCR Jbeta segments. The clones in this table, taken by TCRdb from immuneACCESS, are in-frame only. Not every clone is retained; where verified, under half of the shortfall comes from an unresolved V gene, and the cause of the rest is unknown. This sample comprises 150,000 to 200,000 clones, approximately 84% of them detected only once. Under 5% of the sample belongs to the ten largest clones. The specimen was PBMCs. Receptors were obtained from a young man in good health and CMV-seronegative.

In the case of this clone: Other DNA sequences of this sample code for an identical CDR3. The chain combines TRBV19 with TRBJ1-1, with TRBD1 identical over 8 bases. J lost 8 bases, V lost 2 bases, and 16 bases had no gene match. CDR3 length: 17 residues. Germline loops: CDR1 LNHDA, CDR2 SQIVND (reference sequence). CDR3 in amino acids: CASSILAGGTGGTEAFF. CDR3 in DNA: TGTGCCAGTAGTATATTGGCGGGGGGGACAGGAGGGACGGAAGCTTTCTTT. Full variable domain (remainder filled in from reference TRBV19 and TRBJ1-1): DGGITQSPKYLFRKEGQNVTLSCEQNLNHDAMYWYRQDPGQGLRLIYYSQIVNDFQKGDIAEGYSVSREKKESFPLTVTSAQKNPTAFYLCASSILAGGTGGTEAFFGQGTRLTVV.

The chain is built from TRBV5-1 and TRBJ1-1; 7 bases are a match to TRBD1. In germline, CDR1 is SGHRS, CDR2 YFSETQ. This CDR3 spans 18 amino acids. The V segment lost 0 bases and the J segment 2 bases; nucleotides outside the gene matches: 13. The CDR3 nucleotides are TGCGCCAGCAGCTTGGAGTTGGGGGACAGATGGGGAAACACTGAAGCTTTCTTT. Its protein is CASSLELGDRWGNTEAFF.

The rearrangement uses TRBV19 and TRBJ2-6; a weak D match, TRBD1 (6 bases). V was cut by 6 bases and J by 0 bases, with 12 bases left in between. The CDR3 runs to 16 residues. CDR1 LNHDA and CDR2 SQIVND come from the germline V gene (reference sequence). The CDR3 region is CASSLDSLSGANVLTF. In DNA form, the CDR3 reads TGTGCCAGTAGCCTGGACAGTCTCTCTGGGGCCAACGTCCTGACTTTC.

CDR3 sequence: CASSVSGGWSEAFF. The CDR3 nucleotides are TGTGCCAGCAGCGTAAGCGGAGGATGGTCTGAAGCTTTCTTT. This chain joins TRBV9 and TRBJ1-1, with D unresolved. This CDR3 has 14 amino acids. V shed 1 base and J shed 6 bases, with 13 bases lying between them. Germline lookup yields CDR1 SGDLS and CDR2 YYNGEE.

V gene TRBV27 combines with J gene TRBJ1-1, with 8 nucleotides matching TRBD1. CDR3 length: 13 residues. The trim removed 6 bases at V and 4 bases at J, leaving 4 bases unmatched. CDR1 and CDR2 (germline): MNHEY, SMNVEV (reference sequence). In DNA, the CDR3 is TGTGCCAGCAGCCAACAGGGGGGCACTGAAGCTTTCTTT. As protein: CASSQQGGTEAFF.

The chain uses TRBV19 and TRBJ2-5; D gene uncertain. Germline values: CDR1 LNHDA, CDR2 SQIVND (reference sequence). This CDR3 has 14 amino acids. Trimming took off 3 bases at V and 5 bases at J, with 13 bases between the two ends. The DNA for the CDR3 is TGTGCCAGTAGTATGGGTCAGGTGGGCGAGACCCAGTACTTC. This translates into CASSMGQVGETQYF. The full variable domain, rest sourced from reference TRBV19 and TRBJ2-5, is DGGITQSPKYLFRKEGQNVTLSCEQNLNHDAMYWYRQDPGQGLRLIYYSQIVNDFQKGDIAEGYSVSREKKESFPLTVTSAQKNPTAFYLCASSMGQVGETQYFGPGTRLLVL.

This clone turned up a few times. The rearrangement links TRBV4-3 to TRBJ1-5; maybe TRBD1 (5 bases). Trimming left V 1 base short and J 7 bases short, with 14 bases between. The germline V gene encodes CDR1 LGHNA and CDR2 YSLEER. The length of the CDR3 is 15 residues. The CDR3 reads CASSQGTGGLQPQHF. As DNA, the CDR3 is TGCGCCAGCAGCCAAGGCACGGGGGGACTCCAGCCCCAGCATTTT.

The sample holds a few counts of this clone. Other nucleotide sequences from this sample produce the same CDR3. V and J are TRBV18 and TRBJ2-1, with 9 nucleotides matching TRBD2. The CDR3 is 15 amino acids. The V segment lost 3 bases and the J segment 4 bases; nucleotides outside the gene matches: 4. CDR1 is KGHSH, CDR2 LQKENI, per germline. This CDR3 is CASSPSGREYNEQFF. Here the CDR3 DNA reads TGTGCCAGCTCACCTAGCGGGAGAGAGTACAATGAGCAGTTCTTC.

The chain links TRBV7-9 to TRBJ2-3, with D possibly TRBD2 on 5 matching bases. This CDR3 is built from 15 residues. V was pared by 0 bases and J by 5 bases, with 12 bases between. Germline lookup yields CDR1 SEHNR and CDR2 FQNEAQ (reference sequence). The CDR3: CASSLARGMGDTQYF. The DNA for the CDR3 is TGTGCCAGCAGCTTAGCTAGAGGGATGGGAGATACGCAGTATTTT.

The V call is TRBV27, the J call TRBJ2-7; TRBD1 might be the D (6 bases). CDR1 MNHEY and CDR2 SMNVEV come from the germline V gene (reference sequence). The CDR3 has 13 residues. The germline V and J ends were trimmed by 4 bases and 4 bases, with 11 bases remaining between them. CDR3 DNA: TGTGCCAGCAGTTCAGGGACAACATACGAGCAGTACTTC. Its translation is CASSSGTTYEQYF.

This clone appeared once. The J gene is TRBJ2-7, the V gene TRBV15; 7 bases are a match to TRBD2. Germline loops: CDR1 LNHNV, CDR2 YYDKDF (reference sequence). With V trimmed by 0 bases and J by 2 bases, 1 base remained unmatched. This CDR3 comprises 14 residues. This CDR3 is CATSRDRGAYEQYF. DNA of the CDR3: TGTGCCACCAGCAGAGATCGGGGGGCCTACGAGCAGTACTTC.

The chain couples TRBV19 to TRBJ2-7; D is perhaps TRBD1 (6 bases). Trimming shortened V by 6 bases and J by 6 bases, and 21 bases separated the two germline ends. The germline gives CDR1 LNHDA, CDR2 SQIVND (reference sequence). This CDR3 has 15 residues. The CDR3 nucleotides read TGTGCCAGTAGCCGGGACAACTCCTTTGGGGGCGAGCAGTACTTC. Protein: CASSRDNSFGGEQYF.

The CDR3 region is CASSQDAGQGDQPQHF. The CDR3 nucleotides are TGCGCCAGCAGCCAAGATGCGGGACAGGGGGATCAGCCCCAGCATTTT. The V gene is TRBV4-1, the J gene TRBJ1-5, with TRBD1 matching over 11 bases. Per germline, CDR1 MGHRA and CDR2 YSYEKL. The CDR3 is 16 amino acids. Trimming took 0 bases from V and 5 from J; bases not matched to a gene: 3.

The chain links TRBV28 to TRBJ1-5; D is unresolved. V lost 7 bases, J lost 5 bases, and 12 bases lay in between. The CDR3 is made up of 13 amino acids. Per germline, CDR1 MDHEN and CDR2 SYDVKM. CDR3 loop: CASTLETDQPQHF. The CDR3 DNA reads TGTGCCAGCACGTTGGAGACTGATCAGCCCCAGCATTTT.

The J gene is TRBJ1-5, the V gene TRBV19; 9 nucleotides match TRBD1. V was clipped by 5 bases and J by 7 bases; unmatched bases: 3. The CDR3 has 13 residues. CDR1 is LNHDA, CDR2 SQIVND, per germline (reference sequence). Here the CDR3 reads CASSRDRAQPQHF. CDR3 nucleotide sequence: TGTGCCAGTAGTCGGGACAGGGCGCAGCCCCAGCATTTT.

Points on this clone: One junction end does not reproduce the germline sequence, and a read error may be involved. The chain is built from TRBV7-9 and TRBJ2-7, with D hard to call. The CDR3 has 13 amino acids. Looked up from germline, CDR1 is SEHNR and CDR2 is FQNEAQ (reference sequence). The DNA for the CDR3 is TGTTCCAGCAGCTTTCCCAGATCCTACGAGCAGTACTTC. It codes for CSSSFPRSYEQYF.

The chain combines TRBV10-1 with TRBJ1-4; 9 bases align to TRBD1. CDR3 size: 19 residues. CDR1 and CDR2 from the germline V gene are WNHNN and SYGVQD (reference sequence). V was clipped by 1 base and J by 4 bases; unmatched bases: 13. The CDR3 DNA sequence: TGCGCCAGCAGTGAGTGGGCCCCCGGGACAGGGATTAATAATGAAAAACTGTTTTTT. It is translated as CASSEWAPGTGINNEKLFF.

This chain joins TRBV16 and TRBJ2-1, with TRBD2 identical over 8 bases. This CDR3 has 16 amino acids. Germline V lookup: CDR1 KGHSY, CDR2 FQNENV. V was clipped by 2 bases and J by 7 bases; unmatched bases: 10. CDR3 DNA sequence: TGTGCCAGCAGCCAAATTCGAGCGGGGGTTTTGAATGAGCAGTTCTTC. As protein: CASSQIRAGVLNEQFF.

The rearrangement uses TRBV4-1 and TRBJ1-5; D uncertain. This CDR3 has 15 residues. The V end was cut by 1 base, the J end by 3 bases, with 10 bases between. Germline CDR1 is MGHRA and CDR2 is YSYEKL. CDR3 nucleotide sequence: TGCGCCAGCAGCCAAGGAGAGGTCCACAATCAGCCCCAGCATTTT. Encoded protein: CASSQGEVHNQPQHF.

The genes are TRBV7-9 and TRBJ2-5; 10 nucleotides match TRBD2. The CDR3 has 15 amino acids. The J segment lost 7 bases and the V segment lost 3 bases, leaving 8 bases of the junction unmatched. CDR1 is SEHNR and CDR2 is FQNEAQ in the germline V gene (reference sequence). This CDR3 reads CASSFLLAGVGTQYF. CDR3 coding DNA: TGTGCCAGCAGCTTCCTGCTAGCGGGAGTGGGGACCCAGTACTTC.

The gene calls are TRBV6-5 and TRBJ2-7, with TRBD2 as a possible D gene (6 bases). Germline CDR1 reads MNHEY; CDR2 reads SVGAGI. Deletions cut 7 bases from V and 0 bases from J, with 16 bases between. The CDR3 spans 15 residues. The CDR3 DNA sequence: TGTGCCAGCAACCCCGGGGACTCGAGCTCCTACGAGCAGTACTTC. This encodes CASNPGDSSSYEQYF.